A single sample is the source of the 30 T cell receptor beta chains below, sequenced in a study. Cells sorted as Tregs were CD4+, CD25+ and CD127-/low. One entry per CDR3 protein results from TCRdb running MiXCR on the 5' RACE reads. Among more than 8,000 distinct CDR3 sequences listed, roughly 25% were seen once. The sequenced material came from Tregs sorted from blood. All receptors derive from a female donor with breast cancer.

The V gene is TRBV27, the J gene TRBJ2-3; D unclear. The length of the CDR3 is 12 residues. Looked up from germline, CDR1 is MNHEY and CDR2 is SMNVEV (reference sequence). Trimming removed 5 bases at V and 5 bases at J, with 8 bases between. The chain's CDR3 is CASSTELDTQYF. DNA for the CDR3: TGTGCCAGCAGTACAGAGTTAGATACGCAGTATTTT.

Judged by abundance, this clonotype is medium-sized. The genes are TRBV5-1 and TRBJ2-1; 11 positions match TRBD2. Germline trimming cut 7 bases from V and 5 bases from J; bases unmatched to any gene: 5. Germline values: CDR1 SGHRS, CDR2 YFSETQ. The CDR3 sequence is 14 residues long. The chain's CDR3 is CASYIAGGNNEQFF. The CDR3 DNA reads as TGCGCCAGCTACATAGCGGGAGGGAACAATGAGCAGTTCTTC.

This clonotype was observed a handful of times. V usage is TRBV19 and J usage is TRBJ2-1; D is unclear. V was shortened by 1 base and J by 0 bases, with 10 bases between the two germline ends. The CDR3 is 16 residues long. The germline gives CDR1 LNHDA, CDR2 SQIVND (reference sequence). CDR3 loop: CASSIVLGGSYNEQFF. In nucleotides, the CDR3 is TGTGCCAGTAGTATAGTTCTGGGTGGCTCCTACAATGAGCAGTTCTTC.

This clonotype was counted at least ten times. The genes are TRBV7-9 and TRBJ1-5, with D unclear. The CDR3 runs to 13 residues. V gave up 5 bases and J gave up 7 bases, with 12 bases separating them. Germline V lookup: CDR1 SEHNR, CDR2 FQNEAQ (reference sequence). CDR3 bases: TGTGCCAGCAGCCGAACACTCGGGCAGCCCCAGCATTTT. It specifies CASSRTLGQPQHF. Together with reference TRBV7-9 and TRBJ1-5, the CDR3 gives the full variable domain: DTGVSQNPRHKITKRGQNVTFRCDPISEHNRLYWYRQTLGQGPEFLTYFQNEAQLEKSRLLSDRFSAERPKGSFSTLEIQRTEQGDSAMYLCASSRTLGQPQHFGDGTRLSIL.

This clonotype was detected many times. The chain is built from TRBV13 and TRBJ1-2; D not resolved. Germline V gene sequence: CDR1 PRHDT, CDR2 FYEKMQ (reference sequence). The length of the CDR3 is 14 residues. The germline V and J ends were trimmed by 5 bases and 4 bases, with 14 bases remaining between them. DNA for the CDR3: TGTGCCAGCAGCGTATGGACGGAACCCTATGGCTACACCTTC. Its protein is CASSVWTEPYGYTF.

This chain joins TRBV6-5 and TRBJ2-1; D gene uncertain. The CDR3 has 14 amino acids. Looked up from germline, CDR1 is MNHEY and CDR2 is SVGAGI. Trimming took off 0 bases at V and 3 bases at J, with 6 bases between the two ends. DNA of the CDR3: TGTGCCAGCAGTTACTCAGGGAACTACAATGAGCAGTTCTTC. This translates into CASSYSGNYNEQFF.

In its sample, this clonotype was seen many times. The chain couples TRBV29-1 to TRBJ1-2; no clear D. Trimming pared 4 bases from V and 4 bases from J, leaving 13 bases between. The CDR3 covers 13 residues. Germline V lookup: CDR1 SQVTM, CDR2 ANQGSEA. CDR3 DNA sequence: TGCAGCGTTGTCACGGGTGGTCGCTATGGCTACACCTTC. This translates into CSVVTGGRYGYTF.

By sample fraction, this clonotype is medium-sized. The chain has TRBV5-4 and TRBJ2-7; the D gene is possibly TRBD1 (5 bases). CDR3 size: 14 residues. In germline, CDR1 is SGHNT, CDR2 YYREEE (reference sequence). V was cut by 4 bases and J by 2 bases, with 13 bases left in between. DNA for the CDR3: TGTGCCAGCAGCCAAAGGACAAGCCCCTACGAGCAGTACTTC. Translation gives CASSQRTSPYEQYF. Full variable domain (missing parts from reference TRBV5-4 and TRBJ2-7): ETGVTQSPTHLIKTRGQQVTLRCSSQSGHNTVSWYQQALGQGPQFIFQYYREEENGRGNFPPRFSGLQFPNYSSELNVNALELDDSALYLCASSQRTSPYEQYFGPGTRLTVT.

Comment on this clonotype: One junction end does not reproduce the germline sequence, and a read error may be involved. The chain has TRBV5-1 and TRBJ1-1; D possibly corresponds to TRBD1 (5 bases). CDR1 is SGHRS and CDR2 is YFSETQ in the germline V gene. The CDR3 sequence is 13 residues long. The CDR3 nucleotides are TGCGCCAGCAGCTCCGGACAATTCACTGAAGCTTCCTTT. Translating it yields CASSSGQFTEASF.

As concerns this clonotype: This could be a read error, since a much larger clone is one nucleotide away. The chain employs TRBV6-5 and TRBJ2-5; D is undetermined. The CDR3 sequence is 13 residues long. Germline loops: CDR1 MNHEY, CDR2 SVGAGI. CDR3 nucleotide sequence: TGTGCCAGCAGTTACGGCATCCAAGAGACCCGGTACTTC. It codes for CASSYGIQETRYF.

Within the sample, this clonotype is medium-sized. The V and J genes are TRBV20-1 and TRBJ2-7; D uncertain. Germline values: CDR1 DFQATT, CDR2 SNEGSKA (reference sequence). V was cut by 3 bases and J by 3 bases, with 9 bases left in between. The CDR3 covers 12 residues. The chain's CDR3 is CSASKPNYEQYF. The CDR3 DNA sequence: TGCAGTGCTAGTAAACCCAACTACGAGCAGTACTTC.

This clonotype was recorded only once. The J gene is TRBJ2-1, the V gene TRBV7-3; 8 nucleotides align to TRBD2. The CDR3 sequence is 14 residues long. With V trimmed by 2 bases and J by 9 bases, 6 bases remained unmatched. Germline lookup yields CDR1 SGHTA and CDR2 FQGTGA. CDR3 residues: CASSLSGRAGEQFF. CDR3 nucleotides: TGTGCCAGCAGCTTATCCGGGAGGGCCGGTGAGCAGTTCTTC.

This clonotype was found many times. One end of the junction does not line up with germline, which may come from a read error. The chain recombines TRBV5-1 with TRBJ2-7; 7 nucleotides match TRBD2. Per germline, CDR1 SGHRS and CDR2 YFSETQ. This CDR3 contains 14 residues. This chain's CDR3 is CASRLGEGQNEQYF. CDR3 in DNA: TGCGCCAGCAGATTGGGGGAGGGCCAGAACGAGCAGTACTTC.

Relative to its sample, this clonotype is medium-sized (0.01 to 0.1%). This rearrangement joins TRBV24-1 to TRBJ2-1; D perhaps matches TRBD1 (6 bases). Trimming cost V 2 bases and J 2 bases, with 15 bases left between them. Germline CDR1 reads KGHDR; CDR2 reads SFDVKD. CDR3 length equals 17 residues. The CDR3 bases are TGTGCCACCAGTGATTCGGAGGCAGGGGTCACCTACAATGAGCAGTTCTTC. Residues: CATSDSEAGVTYNEQFF.

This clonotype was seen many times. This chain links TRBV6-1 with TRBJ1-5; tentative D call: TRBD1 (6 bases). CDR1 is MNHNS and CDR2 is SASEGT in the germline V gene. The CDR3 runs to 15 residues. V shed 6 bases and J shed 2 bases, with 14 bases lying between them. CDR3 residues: CASRLTGTGNQPQHF. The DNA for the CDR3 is TGTGCCAGCAGGCTCACAGGGACGGGCAATCAGCCCCAGCATTTT.

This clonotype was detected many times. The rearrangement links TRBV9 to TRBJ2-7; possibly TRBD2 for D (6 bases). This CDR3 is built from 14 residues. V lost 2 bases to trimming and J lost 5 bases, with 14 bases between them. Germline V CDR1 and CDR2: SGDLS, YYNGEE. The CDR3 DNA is TGTGCCAGCAGCGTTGGGGGGAACATCCACGAGCAGTACTTC. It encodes CASSVGGNIHEQYF.

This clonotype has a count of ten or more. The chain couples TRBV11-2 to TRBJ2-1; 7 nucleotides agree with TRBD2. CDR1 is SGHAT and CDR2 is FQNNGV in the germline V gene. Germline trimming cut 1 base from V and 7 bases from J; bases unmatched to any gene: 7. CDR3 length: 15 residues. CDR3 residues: CASSLGYAGVNEQFF. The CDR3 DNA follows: TGTGCCAGCAGCTTAGGATATGCGGGAGTGAATGAGCAGTTCTTC.

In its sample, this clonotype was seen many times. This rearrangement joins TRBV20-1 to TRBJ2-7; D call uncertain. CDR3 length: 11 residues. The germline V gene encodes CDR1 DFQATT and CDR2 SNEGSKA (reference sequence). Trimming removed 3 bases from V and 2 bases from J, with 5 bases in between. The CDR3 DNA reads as TGCAGTGCTAGGCTAGCCTACGAGCAGTACTTC. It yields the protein CSARLAYEQYF.

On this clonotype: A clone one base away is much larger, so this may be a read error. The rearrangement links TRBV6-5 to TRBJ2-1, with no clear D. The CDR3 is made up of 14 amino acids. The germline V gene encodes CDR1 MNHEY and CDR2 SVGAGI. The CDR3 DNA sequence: TGTGCCCGCAGTTACCTAGGGTCGTACGATGAGCAGTTCTTC. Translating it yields CARSYLGSYDEQFF.

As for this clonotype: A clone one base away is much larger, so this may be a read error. The CDR3 nucleotides read TGCGCCAGCGGCCACGGTGTAGGGGGGACGCAGTATTTT. It yields the protein CASGHGVGGTQYF. The J gene is TRBJ2-3, the V gene TRBV4-1, with D tentatively TRBD1 or TRBD2 (6 bases each). The CDR3 consists of 13 residues. CDR1 is MGHRA and CDR2 is YSYEKL in the germline V gene.

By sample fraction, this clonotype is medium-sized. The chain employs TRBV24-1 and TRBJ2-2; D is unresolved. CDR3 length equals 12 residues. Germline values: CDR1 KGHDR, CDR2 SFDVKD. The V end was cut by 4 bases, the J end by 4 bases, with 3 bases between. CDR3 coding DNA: TGTGCCACCAGTGAGGGCACCGGGGAGCTGTTTTTT. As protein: CATSEGTGELFF.

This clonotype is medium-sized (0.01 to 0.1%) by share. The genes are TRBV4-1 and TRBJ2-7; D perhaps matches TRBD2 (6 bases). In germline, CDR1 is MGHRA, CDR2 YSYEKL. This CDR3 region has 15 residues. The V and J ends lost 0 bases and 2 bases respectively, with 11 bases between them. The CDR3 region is CASSQERRGPYEQYF. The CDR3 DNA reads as TGCGCCAGCAGCCAAGAACGGAGGGGTCCCTACGAGCAGTACTTC.

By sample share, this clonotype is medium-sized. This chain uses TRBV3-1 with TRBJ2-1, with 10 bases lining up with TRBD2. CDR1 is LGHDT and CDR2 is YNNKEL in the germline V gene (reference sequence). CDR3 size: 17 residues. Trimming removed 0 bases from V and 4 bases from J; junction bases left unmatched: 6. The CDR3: CASSQDWTSGMYNEQFF. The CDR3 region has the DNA TGTGCCAGCAGCCAAGACTGGACTAGCGGAATGTACAATGAGCAGTTCTTC.

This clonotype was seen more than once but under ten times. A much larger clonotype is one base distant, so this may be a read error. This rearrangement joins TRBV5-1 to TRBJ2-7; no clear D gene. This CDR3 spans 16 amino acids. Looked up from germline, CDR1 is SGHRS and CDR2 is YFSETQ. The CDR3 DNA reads TGCGCCGGCAGCTTGGCCATGCAGGTTGCACCCTACGAGCAGTACTTC. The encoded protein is CAGSLAMQVAPYEQYF.

CDR3 coding DNA: TGCGCCAGCAGCTTACAGGGAACTAACTATGGCTACACCTTC. This encodes CASSLQGTNYGYTF. The V and J genes are TRBV5-1 and TRBJ1-2; D perhaps matches TRBD1 (6 bases). This CDR3 spans 14 amino acids. Between the trimmed V and J ends, which lost 2 bases and 0 bases, there was a span of 8 bases. CDR1 SGHRS and CDR2 YFSETQ come from the germline V gene.

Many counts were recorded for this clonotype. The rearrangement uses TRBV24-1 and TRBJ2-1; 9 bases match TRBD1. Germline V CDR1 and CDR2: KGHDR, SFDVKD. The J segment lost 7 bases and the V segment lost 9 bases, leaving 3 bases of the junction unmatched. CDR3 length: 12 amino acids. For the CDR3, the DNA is TGTGCCACCGGGACAGGGTATAATGAGCAGTTCTTC. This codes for CATGTGYNEQFF.

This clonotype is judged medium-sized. CDR3 sequence reads: CASSSWDGSGANVLTF. The CDR3 DNA follows: TGTGCCAGCAGTTCATGGGATGGCTCTGGGGCCAACGTCCTGACTTTC. This chain links TRBV12-3 or TRBV12-4 with TRBJ2-6; D is unresolved. This CDR3 contains 16 residues. Trimming removed 4 bases from V and 0 bases from J, with 10 bases in between.

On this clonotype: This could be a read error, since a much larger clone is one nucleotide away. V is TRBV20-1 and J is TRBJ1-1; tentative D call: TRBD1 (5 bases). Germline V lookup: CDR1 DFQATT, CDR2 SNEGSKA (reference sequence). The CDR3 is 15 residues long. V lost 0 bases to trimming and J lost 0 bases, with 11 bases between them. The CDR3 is CSARDWGRLNTEAFF. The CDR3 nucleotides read TGCAGTGCTAGAGACTGGGGCAGGCTGAACACTGAAGCTTTCTTT.

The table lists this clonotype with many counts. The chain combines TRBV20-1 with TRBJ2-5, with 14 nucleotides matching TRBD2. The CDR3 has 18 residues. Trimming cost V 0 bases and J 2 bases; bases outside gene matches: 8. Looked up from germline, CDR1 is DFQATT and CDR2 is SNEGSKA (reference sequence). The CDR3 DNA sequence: TGCAGTGCTAGAGATTTAGAGACTAGCGGGAGGGAACAAGAGACCCAGTACTTC. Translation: CSARDLETSGREQETQYF.

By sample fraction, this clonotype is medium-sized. CDR3 in amino acids: CSAWYAGAINEQYF. The CDR3 region has the DNA TGCAGTGCTTGGTATGCGGGAGCTATAAACGAGCAGTACTTC. The chain recombines TRBV20-1 with TRBJ2-7; 7 bases line up with TRBD2. Unmatched junction bases numbered 12, after V lost 5 bases and J lost 5 bases. Germline V lookup: CDR1 DFQATT, CDR2 SNEGSKA (reference sequence). CDR3 length: 14 residues.